The clone carrying this T cell receptor (beta chain) was observed a few times. The CDR3 runs 14 residues. Germline V gene lookup returns CDR1 MNHEY and CDR2 SMNVEV (reference sequence). The ends lost 4 bases at V and 4 bases at J; junction bases unmatched: 4. The sample belongs to a study of T-cell reconstitution after alpha-beta-depleted transplantation in children. Unique molecular identifiers were used to barcode this TCRbeta library. TCRdb re-derived calls from the PCR reads in MiXCR, one entry per CDR3 protein. Counted here are a few hundred thousand distinct CDR3 sequences, 10% to 15% occurring once; the ten biggest clones make up 4% to 5.5%.

Sequenced here: PBMCs, sampled from the stem cell graft. This sequence originates from a human donor who donated a stem cell graft to a child with Fanconi anemia. The gene calls are TRBV27 and TRBJ2-5; TRBD1 agrees at 9 bases. CDR3 coding DNA: TGTGCCAGCAGTTCAGGGACAGGGAGAGAGACCCAGTACTTC. Encoded protein: CASSSGTGRETQYF.